Given below is one T cell receptor beta chain in context. This clone's antigen is unknown. Base-call qualities are not available, and no considerably larger clone is one nucleotide away. Genomic DNA was extracted from sorted cells for sequencing of the TCRbeta CDR3 region. The immunoSEQ Assay was used to sequence the TCRbeta CDR3 regions. TCRdb mirrors the immuneACCESS table, restricted to in-frame sequences. Some clones are absent from its copies; in checked studies, under half trace to an unresolved V gene, and the reason for the others is unknown. For this sample the table gives more than 65,000 clones, of which over 75% were detected only once. In total, the top ten clones hold around 0.7% of the sample. Patients with autoimmune disease history or receiving systemic immunosuppression were excluded from the trial. Peripheral blood for TCR sequencing was collected from all dose cohorts at baseline, on cycle 4 day 1, and on cycle 7 day 1. Samples were obtained from an open-label, multicenter, first-in-human phase I dose-escalation trial of ivuxolimab. Adults with locally advanced or metastatic melanoma, renal cell carcinoma, hepatocellular carcinoma or head and neck squamous cell carcinoma were enrolled in the trial. Before TCR sequencing, CD4+ and CD8+ T cells were separately sorted from peripheral blood.

V loses 8 bases, J loses 2 bases, and the germline ends lie 11 bases apart. The CDR3 runs 13 amino acids, cysteine and phenylalanine included. Just the 39-base CDR3 DNA is kept, in frame starting at base 1. CDR1 SNHLY and CDR2 FYNNEI were looked up in the germline V gene. This sample was taken from a study of OX40 agonist ivuxolimab in advanced cancers. Notes on the research overall: The costimulatory receptor OX40 (CD134) was targeted by ivuxolimab, a fully human IgG2 agonistic monoclonal antibody. Partial responses occurred in three dose-escalation patients: two with cutaneous melanoma and one with hepatocellular carcinoma. The paper describes the monotherapy dose-escalation part (N of about 52 patients) of the phase I trial of ivuxolimab. Patients were allowed to have had prior anti-PD-1, anti-PD-L1 or anti-CTLA-4 therapy, and around 37% of the dose-escalation patients had previously received checkpoint inhibitors. Of the roughly 54 dose-escalation patients, hepatocellular carcinoma was present in some 19, melanoma in roughly 15, renal cell carcinoma in 9 and head and neck cancer in 9. The dose-escalation cohort was over 70% male with a mean age of about 60 years, ranging from roughly 23 to 80. The purpose of peripheral TCRbeta sequencing was to test whether ivuxolimab changed TCR sequence diversity and led to clonal T-cell expansion. Intravenous ivuxolimab was administered to patients every 2 weeks at six dose levels: 0.01, 0.1, 0.3, 1.5, 3 and 10 mg/kg. Overall study results and their limits: At doses of 0.1 to 3.0 mg/kg, clonal expansion of both CD4+ and CD8+ blood T cells was observed from baseline to week 6. Partial responders in the 0.1-3.0 mg/kg groups had among the lowest normalized peripheral clonal expansion, especially among CD8+ T cells. On average, CD8+ T cells showed more expanded clones than CD4+ T cells after ivuxolimab. Which antigens the clonally expanded peripheral T cells were specific for was not determined. Low levels of normalized T-cell clonal expansion were also seen in some nonresponding patients.

Recombination joined TRBV2 with TRBJ2-3, with the D gene not clear enough to name. This specimen was CD4+ or CD8+ T cells sorted from blood, taken in a trial of the OX40 agonist ivuxolimab. The receptor was isolated from an adult with an advanced solid tumor such as melanoma, head and neck, liver or kidney cancer. The DNA is as follows: TGTGCCAGCCAGTACTACGTCACAGATACGCAGTATTTT. Its translation reads: CASQYYVTDTQYF.